One sample yielded the 25 T cell receptor beta chains listed below, sequenced in a study of blood T cell repertoires in COVID-19. Clones were sequenced by immunoSEQ multiplex PCR, and TCRdb holds only the in-frame ones, with some missing. The sample includes about 140,000 clones, about 84% of them seen just once. Specimen: peripheral blood. The receptors come from a woman of 80 years or more in a cohort sampled during active or convalescent COVID-19.

The chain joins TRBV6-2 or TRBV6-3 to TRBJ2-3; the D gene is possibly TRBD1 (6 bases). Germline CDR1 and CDR2: MNHEY and SVGEGT. Trimming cost V 5 bases and J 2 bases, with 11 bases left between them. The length of the CDR3 is 14 residues. This CDR3 reads CASSTQGYTDTQYF. Here the CDR3 DNA reads TGTGCCAGCAGTACACAGGGATACACAGATACGCAGTATTTT.

The V and J genes are TRBV7-2 and TRBJ1-4, with TRBD1 as a possible D gene (6 bases). Germline V gene sequence: CDR1 SGHTA, CDR2 FQGNSA. V was shortened by 1 base and J by 5 bases, with 11 bases between the two germline ends. The CDR3 runs 15 residues. The DNA for the CDR3 is TGTGCCAGCAGCTTAGGGTGGCAGGGGAATGAAAAACTGTTTTTT. Protein sequence: CASSLGWQGNEKLFF.

The gene calls are TRBV2 and TRBJ1-1, with D possibly being TRBD1 (5 bases). CDR3 length equals 14 residues. Germline CDR1 reads SNHLY; CDR2 reads FYNNEI. V lost 7 bases, J lost 1 base, and 13 bases lay in between. The CDR3 region is CASIRTPRNTEAFF. The CDR3 bases are TGTGCCAGCATTCGGACACCCAGGAACACTGAAGCTTTCTTT.

V is TRBV15 and J is TRBJ2-3; 8 nucleotides match TRBD2. Germline trimming cut 3 bases from V and 4 bases from J; bases unmatched to any gene: 6. Germline CDR1 and CDR2: LNHNV and YYDKDF (reference sequence). The CDR3 covers 15 residues. The CDR3 is CATSSPGTRADTQYF. The DNA for the CDR3 is TGTGCCACCAGCAGTCCCGGGACTAGGGCAGATACGCAGTATTTT.

This clone was counted ten times or more. This chain joins TRBV6-5 and TRBJ1-2; TRBD1 matches 10 bases. Germline CDR1 MNHEY, CDR2 SVGAGI. V lost 0 bases and J lost 4; bases outside the gene matches: 5. The CDR3 runs to 16 residues. CDR3 sequence: CASSYSRTGGGYGYTF. The CDR3 region has the DNA TGTGCCAGCAGTTACTCGCGGACAGGGGGAGGCTATGGCTACACCTTC.

This chain connects TRBV3-1 (or the pseudogene TRBV3-2) to TRBJ1-1; D call uncertain. The length of the CDR3 is 12 residues. Germline loops: CDR1 LGHDT, CDR2 YNNKEL (reference sequence). The V and J ends lost 2 bases and 5 bases respectively, with 6 bases between them. The CDR3 is CASSQTRTEAFF. Here the CDR3 DNA reads TGTGCCAGCAGCCAAACTCGAACTGAAGCTTTCTTT.

This chain uses TRBV19 with TRBJ2-3; 8 positions match TRBD1. Germline trimming cut 5 bases from V and 3 bases from J; bases unmatched to any gene: 7. In germline, CDR1 is LNHDA, CDR2 SQIVND (reference sequence). The CDR3 has 15 residues. CDR3 sequence: CASSPGRGRTDTQYF. In nucleotides, the CDR3 is TGTGCCAGTAGTCCCGGCAGGGGGCGAACAGATACGCAGTATTTT.

The CDR3 sequence is CASSQAGKGSQYF. CDR3 in DNA: TGTGCCAGCAGCCAAGCAGGAAAGGGGTCCCAGTACTTC. J is TRBJ2-5 and V is TRBV3-1 (or the pseudogene TRBV3-2), with D possibly matching TRBD1 (5 bases). The V end lost 1 base, the J end lost 9 bases, and 12 bases lay between the germline ends. Germline CDR1 reads LGHDT; CDR2 reads YNNKEL (reference sequence). This CDR3 has 13 amino acids.

This clone was seen repeatedly, ten times or more. The chain is built from TRBV19 and TRBJ2-3, with 12 bases identical to TRBD2. The germline gives CDR1 LNHDA, CDR2 SQIVND (reference sequence). Trimming took 6 bases from V and 6 from J; bases not matched to a gene: 4. CDR3 length equals 14 residues. The CDR3 is CASRRTSGADTQYF. In nucleotides, the CDR3 is TGTGCCAGTAGGAGGACTAGCGGGGCGGATACGCAGTATTTT.

This chain connects TRBV13 to TRBJ2-6; D remains unclear. This CDR3 spans 15 amino acids. Germline CDR1 and CDR2: PRHDT and FYEKMQ (reference sequence). V lost 2 bases and J 2 bases, leaving 7 bases between the germline ends. CDR3 nucleotide sequence: TGTGCCAGCAGCTTAATCCGGGCTGGGGCCAACGTCCTGACTTTC. Amino acid sequence: CASSLIRAGANVLTF.

The chain is built from TRBV3-1 (or the pseudogene TRBV3-2) and TRBJ2-1, with 10 bases fitting TRBD2. Germline CDR1 is LGHDT and CDR2 is YNNKEL (reference sequence). The length of the CDR3 is 16 residues. J gave up 8 bases and V 0 bases, and 7 bases lay outside the gene matches. CDR3 nucleotide sequence: TGTGCCAGCAGCCAAGATGCGGCTAGCGGGGGAGATGAGCAGTTCTTC. It codes for CASSQDAASGGDEQFF.

This chain links TRBV11-2 with TRBJ1-2, with D possibly TRBD1 on 5 matching bases. Trimming removed 5 bases at V and 8 bases at J, with 9 bases between. In germline, CDR1 is SGHAT, CDR2 FQNNGV. The CDR3 runs 11 residues. CDR3 sequence reads: CASSPGGGYTF. The CDR3 nucleotides are TGTGCCAGCAGCCCGGGGGGGGGCTACACCTTC.

The chain links TRBV3-1 (or the pseudogene TRBV3-2) to TRBJ1-2, with D unresolved. The CDR3 is made up of 15 amino acids. The ends were cut back, 4 bases at V and 4 bases at J, with 16 bases in the middle. Germline assignment: CDR1 LGHDT and CDR2 YNNKEL (reference sequence). The CDR3 sequence: CASSPTWTGSYGYTF. The CDR3 nucleotides read TGTGCCAGCAGCCCCACATGGACGGGATCCTATGGCTACACCTTC.

This chain connects TRBV7-9 to TRBJ2-3; the D gene is possibly TRBD2 (6 bases). CDR3 size: 15 residues. Trimming took 2 bases from V and 1 from J, leaving 10 bases between them. Germline V gives CDR1 SEHNR, CDR2 FQNEAQ (reference sequence). CDR3 region: CASSLFSGGTDTQYF. The CDR3 nucleotides read TGTGCCAGCAGCTTATTCTCGGGAGGCACAGATACGCAGTATTTT.

The V call is TRBV28, the J call TRBJ1-1, with TRBD1 as a possible D gene (6 bases). CDR3 length: 14 residues. Trimming stripped 8 bases from V and 1 base from J, with 14 bases between. In germline, CDR1 is MDHEN, CDR2 SYDVKM. The CDR3 loop is CASRNTGPNTEAFF. The CDR3, as DNA: TGTGCCAGCCGGAATACAGGGCCGAACACTGAAGCTTTCTTT. Filled out from reference TRBV28 and TRBJ1-1, the complete variable domain reads DVKVTQSSRYLVKRTGEKVFLECVQDMDHENMFWYRQDPGLGLRLIYFSYDVKMKEKGDIPEGYSVSREKKERFSLILESASTNQTSMYLCASRNTGPNTEAFFGQGTRLTVV.

The chain links TRBV28 to TRBJ1-4, with D unclear. The CDR3 totals 13 residues. Germline V lookup: CDR1 MDHEN, CDR2 SYDVKM. Trimming pared 9 bases from V and 7 bases from J, leaving 15 bases between. The CDR3 sequence is CASQVGFREKLFF. The CDR3, as DNA: TGTGCCAGTCAGGTCGGTTTCCGTGAAAAACTGTTTTTT. The whole variable domain, filled in from reference TRBV28 and TRBJ1-4, reads DVKVTQSSRYLVKRTGEKVFLECVQDMDHENMFWYRQDPGLGLRLIYFSYDVKMKEKGDIPEGYSVSREKKERFSLILESASTNQTSMYLCASQVGFREKLFFGSGTQLSVL.

This clone appeared a single time. This sequence joins TRBV2 and TRBJ2-1; 8 nucleotides line up with TRBD2. V gave up 8 bases and J gave up 3 bases; unmatched junction bases: 9. CDR1 is SNHLY, CDR2 FYNNEI, per germline. This CDR3 comprises 15 residues. CDR3 in DNA: TGTGCCAGCGGAGTTAGGGCGGGGGGCTACAATGAGCAGTTCTTC. Translated, it gives CASGVRAGGYNEQFF.

The rearrangement uses TRBV15 and TRBJ1-3; D possibly corresponds to TRBD1 (5 bases). CDR1 and CDR2 (germline): LNHNV, YYDKDF (reference sequence). Deletions cut 4 bases from V and 3 bases from J, with 10 bases between. The length of the CDR3 is 14 residues. The CDR3 DNA reads as TGTGCCACCAGCAAGCAGGGTAATGGAAACACCATATATTTT. This sequence encodes CATSKQGNGNTIYF.

Comments on this clone: This sample also contains other DNA sequences that code for the same CDR3. The rearrangement links TRBV15 to TRBJ2-5; D remains unclear. The CDR3 consists of 13 residues. Germline lookup yields CDR1 LNHNV and CDR2 YYDKDF (reference sequence). V was cut by 0 bases and J by 4 bases, with 6 bases left in between. The CDR3 sequence is CATSRDLRETQYF. Written as DNA, the CDR3 is TGTGCCACCAGCAGAGATCTGAGAGAGACCCAGTACTTC.

The gene calls are TRBV5-1 and TRBJ1-1; tentatively, D is TRBD1 (6 bases). V dropped 3 bases and J dropped 0 bases, with 9 bases sitting between them. This CDR3 comprises 14 residues. CDR1 and CDR2 (germline): SGHRS, YFSETQ. CDR3 loop: CASSWGGMNTEAFF. The CDR3 bases are TGCGCCAGCAGCTGGGGGGGCATGAACACTGAAGCTTTCTTT.

The gene calls are TRBV6-2 or TRBV6-3 and TRBJ1-6; D is unclear. V lost 0 bases to trimming and J lost 9 bases, with 18 bases between them. Germline loops: CDR1 MNHEY, CDR2 SVGEGT. The CDR3 totals 17 residues. CDR3 in amino acids: CASSYSFFKINISPLHF. The CDR3 DNA reads TGTGCCAGCAGTTACTCTTTCTTCAAGATTAACATTTCACCCCTCCACTTT.

The CDR3 DNA follows: TGTGCCAGCAGCCAACAGGGGGCTAAGGGCTACACCTTC. This gives the protein CASSQQGAKGYTF. This chain joins TRBV3-1 (or the pseudogene TRBV3-2) and TRBJ1-2, with TRBD1 matching 8 bases. The CDR3 has 13 residues. CDR1 is LGHDT, CDR2 YNNKEL, per germline (reference sequence). V lost 2 bases, J lost 8 bases, and 4 bases stayed unmatched.

V usage is TRBV12-3 or TRBV12-4 and J usage is TRBJ1-1; D uncertain. V dropped 8 bases and J dropped 5 bases, with 12 bases sitting between them. The CDR3 runs 12 residues. CDR3 bases: TGTGCCAGCGGTGAGCGGGAGACTGAAGCTTTCTTT. Its translation: CASGERETEAFF.

V and J are TRBV9 and TRBJ1-2; D might be TRBD1 (5 bases). Deletions cut 0 bases from V and 4 bases from J, with 13 bases between. Germline CDR1 and CDR2: SGDLS and YYNGEE. The CDR3 has 15 residues. CDR3 nucleotide sequence: TGTGCCAGCAGCGTAGATGTGGGGCGCTCCTATGGCTACACCTTC. Encoded protein: CASSVDVGRSYGYTF.

This chain joins TRBV5-1 and TRBJ2-5; 12 positions agree with TRBD1. CDR3 size: 17 residues. Trimming at V came to 2 bases and at J to 4 bases, leaving 9 bases not matched to a gene. Germline CDR1 is SGHRS and CDR2 is YFSETQ. The CDR3 region has the DNA TGCGCCAGCAGCTTAGACCGGGACAGGGGGCGCGGAGAGACCCAGTACTTC. It yields the protein CASSLDRDRGRGETQYF. Full variable domain (rest looked up from reference TRBV5-1 and TRBJ2-5): KAGVTQTPRYLIKTRGQQVTLSCSPISGHRSVSWYQQTPGQGLQFLFEYFSETQRNKGNFPGRFSGRQFSNSRSEMNVSTLELGDSALYLCASSLDRDRGRGETQYFGPGTRLLVL.